This is a list of T cell receptor beta chains from one sample in a study of cytomegalovirus exposure and HLA in healthy donors. TCRdb's table, derived via immunoSEQ multiplex PCR, lists solely in-frame clones and lacks some. The table records 100,000 to 150,000 clones, 65% to 80% of them present only once. The source material was PBMCs. All receptors come from a woman aged 60 to 75 in good health and CMV-seropositive. Each CDR3 is given with its conserved first and last residue. The order of the fields is V gene, J gene, clone size, D gene, CDR3 protein, CDR3 DNA. The D gene is left open where the match is weak. Some rows mark clone size as missing; the rest say once, few, many or name a class of expanded clone.

V: TRBV9
J: TRBJ1-1
size: few
D: NA
CDR3: CASSNAGGATEAFF
DNA: TGTGCCAGCAGTAACGCGGGAGGAGCGACTGAAGCTTTCTTT

V: TRBV6-1
J: TRBJ1-6
size: NA
D: NA
CDR3: CASREIGSSPLHF
DNA: TGTGCCAGCAGGGAAATCGGGAGTTCACCCCTCCACTTT

V: TRBV2
J: TRBJ2-3
size: NA
D: TRBD2
CDR3: CASKGLGLGGGAMADTQYF
DNA: TGTGCCAGCAAAGGCCTTGGGTTGGGCGGGGGGGCAATGGCAGATACGCAGTATTTT

V: TRBV25-1
J: TRBJ2-7
size: once
D: NA
CDR3: CASSEGRWLSYEQYF
DNA: TGTGCCAGCAGTGAGGGGAGATGGCTCTCCTACGAGCAGTACTTC

V: TRBV4-1
J: TRBJ2-2
size: once
D: NA
CDR3: CASSQEEALGELFF
DNA: TGCGCCAGCAGCCAAGAGGAGGCACTCGGGGAGCTGTTTTTT

V: TRBV7-9
J: TRBJ2-1
size: NA
D: TRBD2
CDR3: CASTLALAGNNEQFF
DNA: TGTGCCAGCACCTTAGCGCTAGCGGGGAACAATGAGCAGTTCTTC

V: TRBV7-7
J: TRBJ2-1
size: NA
D: TRBD2
CDR3: CASSLSGGLAGAEQFF
DNA: TGTGCTAGCAGCTTATCCGGGGGACTAGCGGGGGCTGAGCAGTTCTTC

V: TRBV7-2
J: TRBJ2-3
size: once
D: NA
CDR3: CASSSRVGDTQYF
DNA: TGTGCCAGCAGCTCCAGGGTCGGGGATACGCAGTATTTT

V: TRBV28
J: TRBJ2-7
size: NA
D: TRBD1
CDR3: CASRYRGQHSYYEQYF
DNA: TGTGCCAGCAGATACAGGGGCCAACACAGCTACTACGAGCAGTACTTC

V: TRBV9
J: TRBJ2-5
size: NA
D: TRBD2
CDR3: CASSPAAGGRETQYF
DNA: TGTGCCAGCAGCCCAGCGGCGGGGGGACGGGAGACCCAGTACTTC

V: TRBV5-1
J: TRBJ2-2
size: NA
D: TRBD1
CDR3: CASSSGQGVNTGELFF
DNA: TGCGCCAGCAGCTCCGGACAGGGGGTGAACACCGGGGAGCTGTTTTTT

V: TRBV2
J: TRBJ2-4
size: NA
D: NA
CDR3: CASSGTRLAKNIQYF
DNA: TGTGCCAGCAGTGGTACCAGGCTAGCCAAAAACATTCAGTACTTC